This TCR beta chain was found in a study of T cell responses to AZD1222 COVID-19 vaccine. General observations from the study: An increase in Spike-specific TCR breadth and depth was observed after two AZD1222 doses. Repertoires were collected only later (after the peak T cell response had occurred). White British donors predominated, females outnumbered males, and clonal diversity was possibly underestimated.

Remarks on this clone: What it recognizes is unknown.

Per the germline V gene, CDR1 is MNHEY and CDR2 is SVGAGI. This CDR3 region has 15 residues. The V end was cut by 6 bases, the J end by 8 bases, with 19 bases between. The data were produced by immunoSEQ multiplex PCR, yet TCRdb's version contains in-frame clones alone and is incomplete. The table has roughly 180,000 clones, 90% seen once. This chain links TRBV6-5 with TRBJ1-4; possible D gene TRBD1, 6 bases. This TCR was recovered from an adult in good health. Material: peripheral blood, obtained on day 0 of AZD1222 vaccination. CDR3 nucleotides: TGTGCCAGCAGACCTACAAGGCTAGGGGGGGAAAAACTGTTTTTT. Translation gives CASRPTRLGGEKLFF.